This T cell receptor (beta chain) was recorded in a study of T-cell memory formation after mild COVID-19. Per the germline V gene, CDR1 is MGHRA and CDR2 is YSYEKL. Trimming took off 6 bases at V and 4 bases at J, with 12 bases between the two ends. This CDR3 comprises 13 residues. One entry per CDR3 protein, called by TCRdb with MiXCR from the 5' RACE reads. The sample includes 110,000 or so distinct CDR3 sequences, about a fifth of them seen just once. This clonotype was observed a few times. Sequenced: PBMCs or a T cell subset sorted from them (not recorded which). V gene TRBV4-1 combines with J gene TRBJ2-5; possible D gene TRBD2, 6 bases. This TCR came from a man between 18 and 35 years old who had mild COVID-19 (a few samples of this study predate the infection). Cell type and time point are not known. In nucleotides, the CDR3 is TGCGCCAGCAGGAGGAGGGTTTCAGAGACCCAGTACTTC. This translates into CASRRRVSETQYF.